This TCR beta chain was sequenced during a study of blood T cell repertoires in COVID-19. Overall study: Samples taken during acute and convalescent COVID-19 were collected in the United States, Italy and Spain. In each case, the material was cDNA or gDNA derived from T cells, B-cell-depleted T cells, or PBMCs.

Original analysis: Reference gene primer amplification in the assay estimated nucleated cell counts. Sequencing used immunoSEQ multiplex PCR; TCRdb keeps in-frame clones, though not all of them. From that table come the V and J calls and clone size; the DNA was used to work out D and trimming. The sample includes approximately 260,000 clones, around four fifths seen only once; the top ten take 3.5% to 5.5%. V lost 2 bases and J lost 1, with 5 bases in between. The CDR3 is 13 amino acids. Germline V gene sequence: CDR1 SGHAT, CDR2 FQNNGV. The sequence was collected from a man aged 55-75 years who had recovered from COVID-19. The chain combines TRBV11-2 with TRBJ1-1; no firm D call. Sequencing input: peripheral blood. CDR3 sequence reads: CASSLWRNTEAFF. Written as DNA, the CDR3 is TGTGCCAGCAGCTTATGGAGGAACACTGAAGCTTTCTTT. The complete variable domain, with remaining parts taken from reference TRBV11-2 and TRBJ1-1, reads EAGVAQSPRYKIIEKRQSVAFWCNPISGHATLYWYQQILGQGPKLLIQFQNNGVVDDSQLPKDRFSAERLKGVDSTLKIQPAKLEDSAVYLCASSLWRNTEAFFGQGTRLTVV.